This paragraph reports one T cell receptor (beta chain). Its specificity is unknown. The CDR3 extends over 15 amino acids. Trimming left V 4 bases short and J 2 bases short, with 15 bases between. The germline CDR1 and CDR2 sequences are SGHRS and YFSETQ. This record belongs to a study of vaccination effects on CD4 cells after COVID-19. The method was immunoSEQ multiplex PCR; TCRdb's version includes in-frame clones alone and lacks a portion of them. The data contain 29,000 or so clones, about 74% of them singletons. Sequencing in the ViraFEST assay came after antigen-specific CD4+ T cells had been expanded with viral peptide pools, which were used to stimulate PBMC. Researchers isolated CD4+ T cells once less than twelve days of culture had elapsed. Vaccine administered to participants consisted of two doses of either BNT162b2 or mRNA-1273. Vaccine recipients lacked prior SARS-CoV-2 infection and had negative nucleocapsid antibodies.

This chain joins TRBV5-1 and TRBJ1-2, with D perhaps matching TRBD1 (5 bases). The TCR was taken from a human donor who received a COVID-19 vaccine. The sample consisted of CD4+ T cells from PBMCs cultured with HCoV-OC43 spike peptides, taken after COVID-19 vaccination. Subset given: HCoV-OC43 spike overlapping peptide pool stimulation. The CDR3 bases are TGCGCCAGCAGCCTGGGGCAGGGAGGGAACTATGGCTACACCTTC. Its protein is CASSLGQGGNYGYTF.